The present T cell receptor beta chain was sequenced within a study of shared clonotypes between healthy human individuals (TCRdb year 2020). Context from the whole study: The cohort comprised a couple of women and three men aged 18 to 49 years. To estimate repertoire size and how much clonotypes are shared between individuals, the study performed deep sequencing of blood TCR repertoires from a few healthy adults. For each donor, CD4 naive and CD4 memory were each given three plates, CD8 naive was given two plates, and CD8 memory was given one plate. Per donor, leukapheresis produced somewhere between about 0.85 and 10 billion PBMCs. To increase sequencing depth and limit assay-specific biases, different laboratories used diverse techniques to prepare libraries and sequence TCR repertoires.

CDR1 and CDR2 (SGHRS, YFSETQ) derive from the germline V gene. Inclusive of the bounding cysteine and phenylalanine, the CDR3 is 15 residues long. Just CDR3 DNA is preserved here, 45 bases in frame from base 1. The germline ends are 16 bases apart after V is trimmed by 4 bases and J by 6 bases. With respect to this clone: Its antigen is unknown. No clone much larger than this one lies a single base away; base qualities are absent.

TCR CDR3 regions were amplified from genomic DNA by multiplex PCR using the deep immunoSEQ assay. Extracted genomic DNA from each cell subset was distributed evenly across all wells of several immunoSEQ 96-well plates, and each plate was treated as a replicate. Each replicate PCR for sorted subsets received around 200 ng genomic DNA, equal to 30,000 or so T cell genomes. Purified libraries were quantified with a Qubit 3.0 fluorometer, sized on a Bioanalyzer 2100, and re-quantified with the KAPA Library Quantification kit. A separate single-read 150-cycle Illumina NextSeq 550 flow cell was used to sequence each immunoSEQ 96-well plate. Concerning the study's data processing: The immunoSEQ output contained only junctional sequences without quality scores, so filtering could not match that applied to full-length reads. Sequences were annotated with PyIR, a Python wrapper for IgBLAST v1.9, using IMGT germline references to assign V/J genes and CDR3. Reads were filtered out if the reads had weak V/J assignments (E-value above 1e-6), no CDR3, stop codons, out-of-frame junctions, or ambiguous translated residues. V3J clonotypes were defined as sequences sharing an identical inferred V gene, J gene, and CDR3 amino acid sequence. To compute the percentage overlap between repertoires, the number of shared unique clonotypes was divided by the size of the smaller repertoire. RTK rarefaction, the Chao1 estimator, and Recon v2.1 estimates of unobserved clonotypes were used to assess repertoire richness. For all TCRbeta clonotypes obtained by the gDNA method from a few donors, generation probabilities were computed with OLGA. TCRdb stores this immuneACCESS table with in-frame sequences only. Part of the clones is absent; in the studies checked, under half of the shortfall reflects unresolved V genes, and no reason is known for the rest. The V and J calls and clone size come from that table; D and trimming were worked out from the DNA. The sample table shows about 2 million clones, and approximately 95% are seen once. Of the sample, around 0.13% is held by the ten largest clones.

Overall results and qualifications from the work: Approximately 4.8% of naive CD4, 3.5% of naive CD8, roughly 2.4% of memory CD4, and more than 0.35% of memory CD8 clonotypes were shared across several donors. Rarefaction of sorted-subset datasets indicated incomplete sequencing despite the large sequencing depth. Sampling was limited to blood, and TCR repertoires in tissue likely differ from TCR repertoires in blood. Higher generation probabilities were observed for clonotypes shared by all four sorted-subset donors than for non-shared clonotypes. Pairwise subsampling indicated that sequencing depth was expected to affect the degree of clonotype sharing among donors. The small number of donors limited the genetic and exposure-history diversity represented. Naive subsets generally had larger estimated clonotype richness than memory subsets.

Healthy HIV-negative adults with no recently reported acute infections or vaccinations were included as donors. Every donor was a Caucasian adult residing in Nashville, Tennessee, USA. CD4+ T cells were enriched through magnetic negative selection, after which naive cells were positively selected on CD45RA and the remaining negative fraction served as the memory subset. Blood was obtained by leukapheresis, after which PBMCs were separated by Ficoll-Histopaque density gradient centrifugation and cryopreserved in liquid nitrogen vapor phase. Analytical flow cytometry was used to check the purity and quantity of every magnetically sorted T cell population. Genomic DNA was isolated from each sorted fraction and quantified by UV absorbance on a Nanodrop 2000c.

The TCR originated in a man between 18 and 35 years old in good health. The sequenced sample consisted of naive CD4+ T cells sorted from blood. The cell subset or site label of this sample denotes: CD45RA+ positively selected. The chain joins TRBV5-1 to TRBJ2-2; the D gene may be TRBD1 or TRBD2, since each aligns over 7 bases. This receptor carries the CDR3 CASSRGPSGAGELFF. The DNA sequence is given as TGCGCCAGCAGCAGGGGGCCTAGCGGTGCCGGGGAGCTGTTTTTT.